The present TCR beta chain was sequenced within a study of blood T cell repertoires in COVID-19. TCRdb's table, derived via immunoSEQ multiplex PCR, lists solely in-frame clones and lacks some. The data contain tens of thousands of clones, roughly 89% of them singletons. The V end was cut by 4 bases, the J end by 3 bases, with 11 bases between. The CDR3 covers 14 residues. Germline V gene data show CDR1 as SGHKS and CDR2 as YYEKEE (reference sequence). The rearrangement joins TRBV5-5 to TRBJ1-5; a possible D gene is TRBD1 (6 bases). What was sequenced was peripheral blood. The TCR originated in a man aged 25-45 years with acute or convalescent COVID-19. CDR3 in DNA: TGTGCCAGCAGCCGGGGACAAGTCAATCAGCCCCAGCATTTT. As protein: CASSRGQVNQPQHF.